This TCR beta chain is from a study of OX40 agonist ivuxolimab in advanced cancers. This CDR3 is 14 amino acids long. V shed 1 base and J shed 9 bases, with 13 bases lying between them. From germline, CDR1 is SEHNR and CDR2 FQNEAQ (reference sequence). Libraries were prepared by immunoSEQ multiplex PCR; TCRdb keeps only in-frame clonotypes and omits some of them. This table holds 26,000 or so clones, about 88% found once. The genes are TRBV7-9 and TRBJ1-5, with D possibly TRBD1 on 6 matching bases. Here the sequenced sample was CD4+ or CD8+ T cells sorted from blood, taken in a trial of the OX40 agonist ivuxolimab. The receptor was derived from an adult with an advanced solid tumor such as melanoma, head and neck, liver or kidney cancer. The CDR3: CASSLEGGPGPQHF. CDR3 in DNA: TGTGCCAGCAGCTTAGAGGGGGGTCCAGGGCCCCAGCATTTT.